One sample yielded the 29 T cell receptor beta chains listed below, sequenced in a study of beta chain features in type 1 diabetes. Sequencing targeted expressed TCRB transcripts, as all isolated RNA had been reverse transcribed. Some clones are missing from TCRdb's copy, which holds only in-frame ones; the method was immunoSEQ multiplex PCR. The sample carries about 900,000 clones, under 20% recorded once. The sample taken for sequencing was naive CD4+ T cells from blood. The receptor source for this set is a woman between 18 and 29 years old in good health.

This chain links TRBV5-1 with TRBJ2-7; 14 bases agree with TRBD2. V trimming: 4 bases; J trimming: 2 bases; junction bases outside the gene matches: 23. Per germline, CDR1 SGHRS and CDR2 YFSETQ. The CDR3 is 22 amino acids. The CDR3 bases are TGCGCCAGCAGCGGCGAAGGGGCCGTCGCCGGGACTAGCGGGAGCCACCCCTACGAGCAGTACTTC. It codes for CASSGEGAVAGTSGSHPYEQYF.

As regards this clone: Other DNA sequences of this sample code for an identical CDR3. The CDR3 protein is CASSFGTGTDTQYF. CDR3 DNA sequence: TGTGCCAGCAGCTTTGGGACAGGCACAGATACGCAGTATTTT. The rearrangement joins TRBV7-9 to TRBJ2-3; 7 nucleotides agree with TRBD1. Per the germline V gene, CDR1 is SEHNR and CDR2 is FQNEAQ (reference sequence). The J segment lost 1 base and the V segment lost 3 bases, leaving 1 base of the junction unmatched. The CDR3 has 14 residues.

Only a few counts were recorded for this clone. This chain joins TRBV9 and TRBJ2-3; 9 nucleotides align to TRBD2. Trimming removed 4 bases from V and 8 bases from J; junction bases left unmatched: 11. The CDR3 runs 15 residues. Germline V CDR1 and CDR2: SGDLS, YYNGEE. DNA of the CDR3: TGTGCCAGCAGCCCCCCGGGACTAGCCGGAGGTACGCAGTATTTT. It yields the protein CASSPPGLAGGTQYF.

This clone was recorded a few times. The rearrangement uses TRBV14 and TRBJ2-7; 11 bases align to TRBD2. Germline lookup yields CDR1 SGHDN and CDR2 FVKESK. This CDR3 is built from 14 residues. Unmatched junction bases numbered 2, after V lost 5 bases and J lost 2 bases. DNA of the CDR3: TGTGCCAGCAGCAAGACTAGCGGGACCTACGAGCAGTACTTC. Protein sequence: CASSKTSGTYEQYF. Filled out from reference TRBV14 and TRBJ2-7, the complete variable domain reads EAGVTQFPSHSVIEKGQTVTLRCDPISGHDNLYWYRRVMGKEIKFLLHFVKESKQDESGMPNNRFLAERTGGTYSTLKVQPAELEDSGVYFCASSKTSGTYEQYFGPGTRLTVT.

The V call is TRBV11-2, the J call TRBJ2-7, with TRBD2 identical over 9 bases. The CDR3 is 17 amino acids. The germline CDR1 and CDR2 sequences are SGHAT and FQNNGV. The V and J ends lost 8 bases and 3 bases, in that order; junction bases with no gene match: 17. The CDR3 nucleotides read TGTGCCAGCGCAGGGTTAGCGGGAGTAGAGGGGGACTACGAGCAGTACTTC. Its protein product is CASAGLAGVEGDYEQYF.

The rearrangement uses TRBV6-4 and TRBJ2-7; 10 positions agree with TRBD1. Germline-derived CDR1 and CDR2 are MRHNA and SNTAGT. V trimming: 4 bases; J trimming: 3 bases; junction bases outside the gene matches: 0. This CDR3 contains 13 residues. In DNA, the CDR3 is TGTGCCAGCAGTGGGACAGGGGGCTACGAGCAGTACTTC. The encoded protein is CASSGTGGYEQYF.

This chain links TRBV7-2 with TRBJ2-5, with D uncertain. CDR3 length: 16 residues. Looked up from germline, CDR1 is SGHTA and CDR2 is FQGNSA. V was clipped by 1 base and J by 5 bases, with 17 bases between them. This CDR3 reads CASSLGPIVIAETQYF. The CDR3 region has the DNA TGTGCCAGCAGCTTAGGCCCCATAGTTATAGCCGAGACCCAGTACTTC. Combining the CDR3 with reference TRBV7-2 and TRBJ2-5 gives the whole variable domain GAGVSQSPSNKVTEKGKDVELRCDPISGHTALYWYRQSLGQGLEFLIYFQGNSAPDKSGLPSDRFSAERTGGSVSTLTIQRTQQEDSAVYLCASSLGPIVIAETQYFGPGTRLLVL.

The J gene is TRBJ2-4, the V gene TRBV7-2; 8 nucleotides match TRBD2. CDR1 is SGHTA and CDR2 is FQGNSA in the germline V gene. The length of the CDR3 is 15 residues. V trimming: 4 bases; J trimming: 6 bases; junction bases outside the gene matches: 8. For the CDR3, the DNA is TGTGCCAGCAGCTCCCCTCATGCGGGGGGAAACATTCAGTACTTC. Translating it yields CASSSPHAGGNIQYF.

The V and J genes are TRBV18 and TRBJ2-3, with 8 positions matching TRBD2. Germline V lookup: CDR1 KGHSH, CDR2 LQKENI. CDR3 length equals 16 residues. V lost 4 bases, J lost 0 bases, and 6 bases stayed unmatched. Written as DNA, the CDR3 is TGTGCCAGCTCACAGATAGCGGGAAAGAGCACAGATACGCAGTATTTT. It specifies CASSQIAGKSTDTQYF.

A few counts support this clone. The V call is TRBV28, the J call TRBJ1-5; no clear D. V was pared by 3 bases and J by 15 bases, with 12 bases between. This CDR3 has 11 amino acids. Germline lookup yields CDR1 MDHEN and CDR2 SYDVKM. The CDR3 loop is CASSFQARRHF. The CDR3 DNA sequence: TGTGCCAGCAGTTTCCAGGCCCGGAGGCATTTT.

Here the CDR3 DNA reads TGTGCCAGCAGCGTAGATGCGGGCTTAAGTTACAATGAGCAGTTCTTC. It encodes CASSVDAGLSYNEQFF. The chain carries TRBV9 and TRBJ2-1; possible D gene TRBD2, 5 bases. This CDR3 contains 16 residues. CDR1 is SGDLS and CDR2 is YYNGEE in the germline V gene. V lost 0 bases and J lost 4, with 14 bases in between. The full variable domain, rest sourced from reference TRBV9 and TRBJ2-1, is DSGVTQTPKHLITATGQRVTLRCSPRSGDLSVYWYQQSLDQGLQFLIQYYNGEERAKGNILERFSAQQFPDLHSELNLSSLELGDSALYFCASSVDAGLSYNEQFFGPGTRLTVL.

This clone was observed a handful of times. Other DNA variants within this sample encode the same CDR3. The chain couples TRBV27 to TRBJ2-7; 8 bases agree with TRBD1. CDR3 length: 15 amino acids. Trimming cost V 0 bases and J 3 bases; bases outside gene matches: 4. Germline V gives CDR1 MNHEY, CDR2 SMNVEV (reference sequence). Here the CDR3 reads CASSLSGQGVYEQYF. The CDR3 coding sequence is TGTGCCAGCAGTTTATCCGGACAGGGCGTCTACGAGCAGTACTTC.

The genes are TRBV5-1 and TRBJ2-3; 9 positions match TRBD1. The CDR3 runs 16 residues. CDR1 is SGHRS, CDR2 YFSETQ, per germline. The V segment lost 3 bases and the J segment 7 bases; nucleotides outside the gene matches: 12. DNA for the CDR3: TGCGCCAGCAGCTCTCAATCGGGACAGGGTATGCATACGCAGTATTTT. Its protein product is CASSSQSGQGMHTQYF.

The table lists this clone with a few counts. V usage is TRBV10-3 and J usage is TRBJ2-5; 9 bases fit TRBD2. The tail of the sequence fits TRBJ2-7 better, so the J call may be wrong. Looked up from germline, CDR1 is ENHRY and CDR2 is SYGVKD. The CDR3 loop spans 13 amino acids. The CDR3 region is CAISPSGEYEQYF. CDR3 coding DNA: TGTGCCATCAGTCCTAGCGGGGAATACGAGCAGTACTTC.

The chain recombines TRBV7-2 with TRBJ2-7, with 10 bases matching TRBD1. CDR1 is SGHTA, CDR2 FQGNSA, per germline. J gave up 4 bases and V 3 bases, and 3 bases lay outside the gene matches. The length of the CDR3 is 14 residues. This CDR3 is CASSLGQGRYEQYF. CDR3 DNA: TGTGCCAGCAGCTTGGGACAGGGGAGGTACGAGCAGTACTTC.

This clone was found a few times. CDR3 amino acids: CAISPGQGAISGNTIYF. In nucleotides, the CDR3 is TGTGCCATCAGCCCGGGACAGGGCGCTATCTCTGGAAACACCATATATTTT. The genes are TRBV10-3 and TRBJ1-3; 9 nucleotides align to TRBD1. The trim removed 6 bases at V and 0 bases at J, leaving 9 bases unmatched. Germline V gene data show CDR1 as ENHRY and CDR2 as SYGVKD. CDR3 length: 17 amino acids.

This clone was seen more than once but under ten times. The rearrangement joins TRBV4-3 to TRBJ2-3, with TRBD2 matching over 10 bases. V was clipped by 3 bases and J by 3 bases; unmatched bases: 6. Germline CDR1 is LGHNA and CDR2 is YSLEER. CDR3 length equals 16 residues. The CDR3 spells CASSHEAGGVTDTQYF. In DNA, the CDR3 is TGCGCCAGCAGCCACGAAGCGGGAGGGGTAACAGATACGCAGTATTTT.

This chain links TRBV11-2 with TRBJ1-1, with D possibly TRBD1 on 6 matching bases. The V gene's germline CDR1 is SGHAT and CDR2 FQNNGV. CDR3 length equals 16 residues. Trimming stripped 5 bases from V and 4 bases from J, with 20 bases between. The CDR3 DNA reads TGTGCCAGCAGCCAACTCGGGACACCGGGGGGCACTGAAGCTTTCTTT. Amino acids: CASSQLGTPGGTEAFF.

In this sample, this clone turned up a few times. The chain uses TRBV6-4 and TRBJ2-2; the match to TRBD2 covers 9 bases. Looked up from germline, CDR1 is MRHNA and CDR2 is SNTAGT. V dropped 6 bases and J dropped 4; count of bases not matched to a gene: 3. The CDR3 spans 14 residues. The CDR3 sequence is CASRLREGTGELFF. In nucleotides, the CDR3 is TGTGCCAGCAGACTGCGGGAGGGCACCGGGGAGCTGTTTTTT.

V and J are TRBV14 and TRBJ2-6, with a tentative D call TRBD1 (6 bases). CDR1 is SGHDN and CDR2 is FVKESK in the germline V gene. The CDR3 contains 16 residues. V was shortened by 2 bases and J by 0 bases, with 8 bases between the two germline ends. CDR3 sequence reads: CASSQNRASGANVLTF. CDR3 nucleotide sequence: TGTGCCAGCAGCCAAAACAGGGCCTCTGGGGCCAACGTCCTGACTTTC.

This clone was counted between two and nine times. The rearrangement links TRBV7-9 to TRBJ2-1; maybe TRBD1 (6 bases). CDR1 is SEHNR, CDR2 FQNEAQ, per germline (reference sequence). V was pared by 5 bases and J by 5 bases, with 16 bases between. The CDR3 has 15 amino acids. CDR3 nucleotide sequence: TGTGCCAGCAGCCACCCCGACAGGAACGACAATGAGCAGTTCTTC. Amino acids: CASSHPDRNDNEQFF.

There are a few counts of this clone. This CDR3 is also generated by other DNA sequences in the sample. The chain joins TRBV20-1 to TRBJ2-5, with D unresolved. V lost 3 bases, J lost 1 base, and 3 bases lay in between. CDR1 and CDR2 from the germline V gene are DFQATT and SNEGSKA (reference sequence). The CDR3 covers 11 residues. The CDR3 loop reads CSASSQETQYF. CDR3 in DNA: TGCAGTGCTAGCTCCCAAGAGACCCAGTACTTC.

There are a few counts of this clone. The chain joins TRBV6-6 to TRBJ1-5; no definite D call. V shed 6 bases and J shed 3 bases, with 12 bases lying between them. This CDR3 region has 14 residues. Germline V gives CDR1 MNHNY, CDR2 SVGAGI (reference sequence). The CDR3 DNA follows: TGTGCCAGCAGCCAGGCCGGGATCAATCAGCCCCAGCATTTT. Its translation is CASSQAGINQPQHF.

The chain combines TRBV5-4 with TRBJ2-1; 9 nucleotides line up with TRBD1. CDR1 is SGHNT and CDR2 is YYREEE in the germline V gene (reference sequence). CDR3 length equals 17 residues. Losses at the gene ends were 3 bases for V and 7 bases for J; bases not matched to a gene: 14. The DNA of the CDR3 is TGTGCCAGCAGCTCCTCAGCTGGGGACAGGGTTAAGAATGAGCAGTTCTTC. Amino acids: CASSSSAGDRVKNEQFF.

This clone has just a few counts. J is TRBJ2-5 and V is TRBV5-1; 7 bases are shared with TRBD2. Germline V gives CDR1 SGHRS, CDR2 YFSETQ. Trimming took 0 bases from V and 4 from J; bases not matched to a gene: 6. This CDR3 is 15 amino acids long. The CDR3 region is CASSLAGGPGETQYF. The CDR3 DNA is TGCGCCAGCAGCTTGGCGGGGGGTCCGGGAGAGACCCAGTACTTC.

The J gene is TRBJ1-6, the V gene TRBV7-2; no definite D call. This CDR3 is 15 amino acids long. CDR1 and CDR2 from the germline V gene are SGHTA and FQGNSA. V dropped 1 base and J dropped 2 bases, with 6 bases sitting between them. The CDR3 nucleotides read TGTGCCAGCAGCTTAGGAGGGACCTATAATTCACCCCTCCACTTT. Its protein is CASSLGGTYNSPLHF. Full variable domain (outside the CDR3, taken from reference TRBV7-2 and TRBJ1-6): GAGVSQSPSNKVTEKGKDVELRCDPISGHTALYWYRQSLGQGLEFLIYFQGNSAPDKSGLPSDRFSAERTGGSVSTLTIQRTQQEDSAVYLCASSLGGTYNSPLHFGNGTRLTVT.

The CDR3 here is CSAPANYGYTF. CDR3 sequence (DNA): TGCAGTGCCCCCGCTAACTATGGCTACACCTTC. The J gene is TRBJ1-2, the V gene TRBV20-1; D not certain. V was cut by 6 bases and J by 0 bases, with 5 bases left in between. This CDR3 is 11 amino acids long. The germline V gene has CDR1 DFQATT and CDR2 SNEGSKA (reference sequence).

Notes on this clone: One end of the junction fails to match germline, which may point to a read error. V usage is TRBV28 and J usage is TRBJ2-7; no clear D gene. Germline CDR1 MDHEN, CDR2 SYDVKM. The CDR3 is 11 amino acids. The DNA of the CDR3 is TGTGCCAACAGTTCCCAGAGCGAGCAGTACTTC. Protein product: CANSSQSEQYF. The complete variable domain, with remaining parts taken from reference TRBV28 and TRBJ2-7, reads DVKVTQSSRYLVKRTGEKVFLECVQDMDHENMFWYRQDPGLGLRLIYFSYDVKMKEKGDIPEGYSVSREKKERFSLILESASTNQTSMYLCANSSQSEQYFGPGTRLTVT.

This clone was found a few times. This sequence joins TRBV7-2 and TRBJ2-7; D is unclear. The germline V gene has CDR1 SGHTA and CDR2 FQGNSA. The ends were cut back, 0 bases at V and 2 bases at J, with 8 bases in the middle. The length of the CDR3 is 14 residues. The chain's CDR3 is CASSLANLAYEQYF. In DNA form, the CDR3 reads TGTGCCAGCAGCTTAGCGAACTTAGCCTACGAGCAGTACTTC.